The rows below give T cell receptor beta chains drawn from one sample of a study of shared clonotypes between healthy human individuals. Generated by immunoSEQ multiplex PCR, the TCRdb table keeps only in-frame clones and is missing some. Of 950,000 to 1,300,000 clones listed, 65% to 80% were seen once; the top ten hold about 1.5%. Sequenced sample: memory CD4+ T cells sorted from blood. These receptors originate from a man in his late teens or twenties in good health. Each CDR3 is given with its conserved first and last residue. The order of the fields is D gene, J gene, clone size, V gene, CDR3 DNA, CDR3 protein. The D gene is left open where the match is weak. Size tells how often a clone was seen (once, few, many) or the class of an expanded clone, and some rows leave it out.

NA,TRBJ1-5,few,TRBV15,TGTGCCACCAGCCCCGGGGGGGGCTCAGGGCAGCCCCAGCATTTT,CATSPGGGSGQPQHF
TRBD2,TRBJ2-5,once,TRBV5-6,TGTGCCAGCAGCTTCGGCCTAGCGGAACAAGAGACCCAGTACTTC,CASSFGLAEQETQYF
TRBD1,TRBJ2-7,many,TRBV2,TGTGCCAGCAGACTCTCGGCGGGGACAGGCTCCTACGAGCAGTACTTC,CASRLSAGTGSYEQYF
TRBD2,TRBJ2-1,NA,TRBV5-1,TGCGCCAGCAGCTTGGCTTCGGGACTAGCGGGGAATGAGCAGTTCTTC,CASSLASGLAGNEQFF
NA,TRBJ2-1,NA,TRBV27,TGTGCCAGCAGTTTACCCCCTTTTAGCTACAATGAGCAGTTCTTC,CASSLPPFSYNEQFF
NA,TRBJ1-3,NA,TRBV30,TGTGCCTGGAGTGTACTAGGAAACACCATATATTTT,CAWSVLGNTIYF
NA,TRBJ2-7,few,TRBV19,TGTGCCAGTACCCCGGAGGGGAGGACCTACGAGCAGTACTTC,CASTPEGRTYEQYF
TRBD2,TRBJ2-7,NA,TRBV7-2,TGTGCCACCCGGACTAGCCTAAACTCCTACGAGCAGTACTTC,CATRTSLNSYEQYF
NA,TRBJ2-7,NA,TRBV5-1,TGCGCCAGCAGCTTGGACAGCAGACTCTACGAGCAGTACTTC,CASSLDSRLYEQYF
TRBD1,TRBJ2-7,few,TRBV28,TGTGCCAGCAGCAACCTTCGGACAGGGGCCTACGAGCAGTACTTC,CASSNLRTGAYEQYF
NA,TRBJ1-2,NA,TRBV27,TGTGCCAGCAGTCCGGACGGAAACTATGGCTACACCTTC,CASSPDGNYGYTF
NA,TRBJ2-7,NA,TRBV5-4,TGTGCCAGCAGCTCGGGTGCGGAGGGCTATTCCTACGAGCAGTACTTC,CASSSGAEGYSYEQYF
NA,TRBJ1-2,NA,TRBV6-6,TGTGCCAGCAGTGCCACAGGGAGAGAAGGCGGCTACACCTTC,CASSATGREGGYTF
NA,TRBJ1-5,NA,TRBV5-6,TGTGCCAGCAGCTTGGTTGGGGCATCGAATCAGCCCCAGCATTTT,CASSLVGASNQPQHF
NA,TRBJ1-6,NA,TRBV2,TGTGCCAGCAGGATAGACGGAAACAATTCACCCCTCCACTTT,CASRIDGNNSPLHF
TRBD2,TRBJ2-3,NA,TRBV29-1,TGCAGCGCATGCCCTAGCGGGCTCACAGATACGCAGTATTTT,CSACPSGLTDTQYF
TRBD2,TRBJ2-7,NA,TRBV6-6,TGTGCCAGCATCCCCTCGGGACTAGCGGGGGGAGGCGAGCAGTACTTC,CASIPSGLAGGGEQYF
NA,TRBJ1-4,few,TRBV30,TGTGCCTGGAGTAAGGGTCTCCAGACAACTAATGAAAAACTGTTTTTT,CAWSKGLQTTNEKLFF
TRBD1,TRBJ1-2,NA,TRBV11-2,TGTGCCAGCAGCTTGACAGGGGATGGCTACACCTTC,CASSLTGDGYTF
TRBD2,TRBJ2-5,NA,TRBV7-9,TGTGCCAGCAGCTTAATCGGGGGGGCCTTCCAAGAGACCCAGTACTTC,CASSLIGGAFQETQYF
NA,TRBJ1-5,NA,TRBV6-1,TGTGCCAGCAGCGTTACCGGGACAAATAATCAGCCCCAGCATTTT,CASSVTGTNNQPQHF
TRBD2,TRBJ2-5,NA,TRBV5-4,TGTGCCAGCAGCGGTGGGACTAGCGCTTCTTATGGGTTGACCCAGTACTTC,CASSGGTSASYGLTQYF
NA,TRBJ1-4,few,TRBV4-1,TGCGCCAGCAGCCAAGTAGGCGGGGGGAATGAAAAACTGTTTTTT,CASSQVGGGNEKLFF
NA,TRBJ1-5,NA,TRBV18,TGTGCCAGCTCCCCGGGGGAAGGAAATCAGCCCCAGCATTTT,CASSPGEGNQPQHF
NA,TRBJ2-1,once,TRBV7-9,TGTGCCAGCACCTCTCGGGGGGCGCCGAATGAGCAGTTCTTC,CASTSRGAPNEQFF
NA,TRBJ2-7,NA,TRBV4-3,TGCGCCAGCAGCCAAGACTCCCTTGTTGAGCGCAGCTCCTACGAGCAGTACTTC,CASSQDSLVERSSYEQYF
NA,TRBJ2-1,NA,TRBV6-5,TGTGCCAGCAGTTACTCAGGGGGATCCTACAATGAGCAGTTCTTC,CASSYSGGSYNEQFF
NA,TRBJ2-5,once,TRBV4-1,TGCGCCAGCAGCCTCGCGATTACGGAGACCCAGTACTTC,CASSLAITETQYF
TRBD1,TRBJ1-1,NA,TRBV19,TGTGCCAGTAGTCAAGGACAGGGCGGTACTGAAGCTTTCTTT,CASSQGQGGTEAFF
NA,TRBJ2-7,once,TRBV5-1,TGCGCCAGCAGCCCCGAGTCGGGGGGCAAGGTCTACGAGCAGTACTTC,CASSPESGGKVYEQYF
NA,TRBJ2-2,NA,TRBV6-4,TGTGCCAGCAGTCAACTACCCGGCCGCGGGGAGCTGTTTTTT,CASSQLPGRGELFF
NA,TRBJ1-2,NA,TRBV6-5,TGTGCCAGCAGTTACGGCGGCAACTATGGCTACACCTTC,CASSYGGNYGYTF
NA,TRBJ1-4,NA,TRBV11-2,TGTGCCAGCAGCTTAGGCCAGGATAGAAGAGGACCCGAAAAACTGTTTTTT,CASSLGQDRRGPEKLFF
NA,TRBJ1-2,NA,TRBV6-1,TGTGCCAGCAGTGAAGACAGTGGCTACACCTTC,CASSEDSGYTF
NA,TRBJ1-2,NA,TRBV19,TGTGCCAGTAGTTCCGACCGGAACCGCGACGGCTACACCTTC,CASSSDRNRDGYTF
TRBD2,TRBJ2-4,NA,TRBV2,TGTGCCAGCAGTGAGCTCGCTAGCGGGGGGGCAATTGAGTACTTC,CASSELASGGAIEYF
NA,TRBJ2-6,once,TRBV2,TGTGCCAGCGACCCTTCTGGGGCCAACGTCCTGACTTTC,CASDPSGANVLTF
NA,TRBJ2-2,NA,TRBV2,TGTGCCAGCAGTATATTTGGCGGGGAGCTGTTTTTT,CASSIFGGELFF
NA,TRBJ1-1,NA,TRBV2,TGTGCCAGCAGTTACAGGGCAGCGCAGCTTTCTGAAGCTTTCTTT,CASSYRAAQLSEAFF
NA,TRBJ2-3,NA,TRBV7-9,TGTGCCAGCAGCTTAGGGACTATAGGAACTGATACGCAGTATTTT,CASSLGTIGTDTQYF
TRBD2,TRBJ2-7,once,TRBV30,TGTGCCTGGAGCAGGGGCAGCGGGAGGGCCTCCTACGAGCAGTACTTC,CAWSRGSGRASYEQYF
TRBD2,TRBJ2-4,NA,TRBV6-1,TGTGCCAGCAGTGAATCTAGCGGGGGGGCGAACATTCAGTACTTC,CASSESSGGANIQYF
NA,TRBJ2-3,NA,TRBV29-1,TGCAGCGTGCCCACTGTAGGGGGCACAGATACGCAGTATTTT,CSVPTVGGTDTQYF
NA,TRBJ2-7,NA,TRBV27,TGTGCCAGCAGTTTATCGGGCAGCGCCCGTTCCTACGAGCAGTACTTC,CASSLSGSARSYEQYF
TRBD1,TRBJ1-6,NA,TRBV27,TGTGCCAGCAGTTTGGGACAGATCAATTCACCCCTCCACTTT,CASSLGQINSPLHF
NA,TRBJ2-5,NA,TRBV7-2,TGTGCCAGCAGCTTAGAGGCTGGGCGGGAGACCCAGTACTTC,CASSLEAGRETQYF
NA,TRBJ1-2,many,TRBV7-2,TGTGCCAGCAGCTTAGTCCAGAAATTTGGTGGCTACACCTTC,CASSLVQKFGGYTF
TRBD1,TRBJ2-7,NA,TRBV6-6,TGTGCCAGCAGGGCAGGGGGCAACTACGAGCAGTACTTC,CASRAGGNYEQYF
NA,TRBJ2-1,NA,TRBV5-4,TGTGCCAGCAGCTACCCCGACGGGGGTGAGCAGTTCTTC,CASSYPDGGEQFF